One and the same sample provided the 10 T cell receptor beta chains below, sequenced in a study of T-cell reconstitution after alpha-beta-depleted transplantation in children. The library targeted TCRbeta and was prepared with unique molecular identifiers. TCRdb re-derived calls from the PCR reads in MiXCR, one entry per CDR3 protein. The sample has hundreds of thousands of distinct CDR3 sequences; 15% to 20% are singletons. Source: PBMCs, mostly from graft donor cells, taken 360 days after TCRalphabeta/CD19-depleted stem cell transplant. The receptors were sampled from a male patient aged 2-10 years who had a stem cell transplant for acute lymphoblastic leukemia, so the T cells may come from the graft donor.

This clonotype was recorded a few times. One end of the junction fails to match germline, which may point to a read error. The rearrangement links TRBV4-3 to TRBJ1-1; maybe TRBD1 (5 bases). The CDR3 is 13 residues long. From germline, CDR1 is LGHNA and CDR2 YSLEER. The CDR3 protein is CASSQDRGSRQSF. CDR3 coding DNA: TGCGCCAGCAGCCAAGATCGGGGGTCCAGACAGAGTTTT.

This clonotype came up a few times. CDR3 residues: CASSQDIGRGRDTQYF. CDR3 DNA: TGCGCCAGCAGCCAAGATATCGGCAGGGGCAGAGATACGCAGTATTTT. The V gene is TRBV4-3, the J gene TRBJ2-3; D possibly corresponds to TRBD1 (6 bases). Per the germline V gene, CDR1 is LGHNA and CDR2 is YSLEER. The length of the CDR3 is 16 residues. V was trimmed by 0 bases and J by 5 bases, leaving 15 bases between them.

The rearrangement joins TRBV28 to TRBJ1-2; 8 positions match TRBD1. V shed 10 bases and J 0 bases; nucleotides not matched to a gene: 13. The CDR3 length is 16 residues. Germline-derived CDR1 and CDR2 are MDHEN and SYDVKM. The CDR3 loop is CAKIPDRVPSNYGYTF. DNA for the CDR3: TGTGCCAAAATTCCGGACAGGGTACCCTCTAACTATGGCTACACCTTC.

V is TRBV5-1 and J is TRBJ2-7; 11 bases are shared with TRBD1. The CDR3 is 14 amino acids. Germline V CDR1 and CDR2: SGHRS, YFSETQ. After removal of 4 bases from V and 6 bases from J, the junction contained 6 bases not matched to a gene. CDR3 bases: TGCGCCAGCAGCCCAGGACAGGGGGCAAGCGAGCAGTACTTC. It translates to CASSPGQGASEQYF.

This clonotype was observed a few times. The chain couples TRBV4-1 to TRBJ2-7; D may be TRBD2 (5 bases). The ends were cut back, 0 bases at V and 6 bases at J, with 6 bases in the middle. Germline V gene data show CDR1 as MGHRA and CDR2 as YSYEKL. The CDR3 totals 12 residues. CDR3 in amino acids: CASSQDEGEQYF. In DNA, the CDR3 is TGCGCCAGCAGCCAAGATGAGGGCGAGCAGTACTTC.

This clonotype came up many times. V gene TRBV12-3 or TRBV12-4 combines with J gene TRBJ2-2; D not certain. V lost 5 bases and J lost 6, with 4 bases in between. The CDR3 contains 11 residues. CDR3 nucleotides: TGTGCCAGCAGTCCATCCGGGGAGCTGTTTTTT. Its translation: CASSPSGELFF.

The table lists this clonotype with a few counts. The chain recombines TRBV10-1 with TRBJ2-7, with 8 bases identical to TRBD2. The V gene's germline CDR1 is WNHNN and CDR2 SYGVQD (reference sequence). The V gene end was trimmed by 8 bases and the J gene end by 3 bases; junction bases not matched to a gene: 6. The CDR3 covers 13 residues. CDR3 sequence (DNA): TGCGCCAGCGGGGGACTAGAAAGCTACGAGCAGTACTTC. Protein: CASGGLESYEQYF.

The V call is TRBV29-1, the J call TRBJ1-1, with D tentatively TRBD1 (5 bases). Trimming took off 7 bases at V and 8 bases at J, with 17 bases between the two ends. CDR1 and CDR2 from the germline V gene are SQVTM and ANQGSEA. The CDR3 has 12 amino acids. The CDR3 sequence: CSAPSDSAEAFF. DNA for the CDR3: TGCAGCGCCCCATCCGACAGCGCCGAAGCTTTCTTT.

This chain joins TRBV28 and TRBJ2-3, with 13 bases aligning to TRBD2. Germline CDR1 MDHEN, CDR2 SYDVKM. V lost 6 bases and J lost 2; bases outside the gene matches: 8. This CDR3 spans 17 amino acids. The CDR3, as DNA: TGTGCCAGCAGCCCACAACTAGCGGGAGGGATCACAGATACGCAGTATTTT. This translates into CASSPQLAGGITDTQYF. The whole variable domain, filled in from reference TRBV28 and TRBJ2-3, reads DVKVTQSSRYLVKRTGEKVFLECVQDMDHENMFWYRQDPGLGLRLIYFSYDVKMKEKGDIPEGYSVSREKKERFSLILESASTNQTSMYLCASSPQLAGGITDTQYFGPGTRLTVL.

The genes are TRBV7-9 and TRBJ2-5; D not certain. V shed 1 base and J shed 1 base, with 4 bases lying between them. CDR3 length: 13 amino acids. Germline V CDR1 and CDR2: SEHNR, FQNEAQ (reference sequence). The CDR3 here is CASSLDGQETQYF. In DNA form, the CDR3 reads TGTGCCAGCAGCTTAGACGGCCAAGAGACCCAGTACTTC.